The entry below gives a single TCR beta chain sequence along with its context. What it binds is not known. The data are from a study of cytomegalovirus exposure and HLA in healthy donors. The PCR made use of 60 Vbeta and 13 Jbeta primers. Profiling relied on immunoSEQ multiplex PCR, and the TCRdb table lists in-frame clones only, not all of them. The sample records around 150,000 clones, more than 75% being singletons. The ends lost 3 bases at V and 6 bases at J; junction bases unmatched: 1. Germline V gene data show CDR1 as MNHEY and CDR2 as SMNVEV (reference sequence). The CDR3 totals 14 residues. General study findings and limits: TRBV6-2, TRBV6-3 and some other V segments were unresolvable in 87-base-pair reads.

The origin of this receptor is a young man in good health and CMV-seropositive. This rearrangement joins TRBV27 to TRBJ2-3; 12 nucleotides line up with TRBD1. Material: PBMCs. For the CDR3, the DNA is TGTGCCAGCAGTTTCGGGACAGGGGGCGATACGCAGTATTTT. It translates to CASSFGTGGDTQYF.